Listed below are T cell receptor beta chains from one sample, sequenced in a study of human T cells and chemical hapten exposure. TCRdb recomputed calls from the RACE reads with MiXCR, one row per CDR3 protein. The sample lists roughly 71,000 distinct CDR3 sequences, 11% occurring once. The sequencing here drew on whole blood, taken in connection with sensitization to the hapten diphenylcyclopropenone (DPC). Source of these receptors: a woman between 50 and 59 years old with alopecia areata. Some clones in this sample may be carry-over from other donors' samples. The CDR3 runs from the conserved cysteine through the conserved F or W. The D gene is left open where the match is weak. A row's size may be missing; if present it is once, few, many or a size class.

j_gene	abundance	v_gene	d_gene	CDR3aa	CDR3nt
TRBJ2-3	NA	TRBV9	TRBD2	CASSVVGLANTDTQYF	TGTGCCAGCAGCGTAGTGGGACTAGCGAACACAGATACGCAGTATTTT
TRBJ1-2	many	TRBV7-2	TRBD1	CASSLAGQNYGYTF	TGTGCCAGCAGCTTAGCGGGACAGAACTATGGCTACACCTTC
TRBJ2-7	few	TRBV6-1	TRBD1	CAILKRTGGHEQYF	TGTGCCATCCTCAAAAGGACAGGGGGTCACGAGCAGTACTTC
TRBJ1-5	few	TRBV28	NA	CASSLVQGRQPQHF	TGTGCCAGCAGTTTGGTGCAGGGTCGTCAGCCCCAGCATTTT
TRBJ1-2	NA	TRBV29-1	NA	CSVEANGVLGYTF	TGCAGCGTTGAGGCTAACGGGGTACTTGGCTACACCTTC
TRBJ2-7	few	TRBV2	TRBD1	CASSPGGTGGHEQYF	TGTGCCAGCAGCCCTGGAGGGACAGGGGGCCACGAGCAGTACTTC
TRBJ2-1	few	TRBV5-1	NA	CASSLAGRYNEQFF	TGCGCCAGCAGCTTGGCGGGCAGATACAATGAGCAGTTCTTC
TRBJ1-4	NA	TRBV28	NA	CASSLSVEKLFF	TGTGCCAGCAGTTTATCTGTGGAAAAACTGTTTTTT
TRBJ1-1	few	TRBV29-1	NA	CSVAQGFNTEAFF	TGCAGCGTTGCCCAGGGTTTTAACACTGAAGCTTTCTTT
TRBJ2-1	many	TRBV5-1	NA	CASSLDRADNEQFF	TGCGCCAGCAGCTTGGACAGGGCGGACAATGAGCAGTTCTTC
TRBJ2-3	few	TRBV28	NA	CATAGEPTTDTQYF	TGTGCCACCGCAGGGGAGCCCACCACAGATACGCAGTATTTT
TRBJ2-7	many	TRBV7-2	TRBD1	CASSPGPGQGPYEQYF	TGTGCCAGCAGCCCCGGCCCGGGACAGGGTCCTTACGAGCAGTACTTC
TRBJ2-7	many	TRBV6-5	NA	CASSGTLMVDEQYF	TGTGCCAGCAGCGGGACCCTCATGGTGGACGAGCAGTACTTC
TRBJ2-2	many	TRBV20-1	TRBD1	CSARNRGSTGELFF	TGCAGTGCTAGAAACAGGGGGAGCACCGGGGAGCTGTTTTTT
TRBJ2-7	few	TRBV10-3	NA	CAITDSSYEQYF	TGTGCCATTACGGACAGCTCCTACGAGCAGTACTTC
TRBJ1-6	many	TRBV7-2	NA	CASSRTTGSHGPLHF	TGTGCCAGCAGCCGTACGACAGGTTCACACGGACCCCTCCACTTT
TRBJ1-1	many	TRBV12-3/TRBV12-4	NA	CASSLEATEAFF	TGTGCCAGCAGTTTAGAGGCCACTGAAGCTTTCTTT
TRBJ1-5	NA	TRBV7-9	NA	CASSPIYNSNQPQHF	TGTGCCAGCAGCCCCATATATAATAGCAATCAGCCCCAGCATTTT
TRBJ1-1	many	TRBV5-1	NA	CASGPTGNTEAFF	TGCGCCAGCGGGCCTACAGGAAACACTGAAGCTTTCTTT
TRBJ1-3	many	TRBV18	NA	CASSGAGVISGNTIYF	TGTGCCAGCTCGGGAGCAGGGGTCATCTCTGGAAACACCATATATTTT
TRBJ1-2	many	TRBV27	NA	CASTHAWGTYGYTF	TGTGCCAGCACCCACGCCTGGGGGACCTATGGCTACACCTTC
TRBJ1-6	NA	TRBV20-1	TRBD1	CSASRGPGTDSSPLHF	TGCAGTGCTAGTAGGGGTCCTGGGACAGATTCTTCACCCCTCCACTTT
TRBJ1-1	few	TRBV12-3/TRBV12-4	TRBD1	CASSLAGGGGQSMNTEAFF	TGTGCCAGCAGTTTAGCAGGTGGTGGGGGACAGAGCATGAACACTGAAGCTTTCTTT
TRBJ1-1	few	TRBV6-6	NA	CASSFRTARLSDTEAFF	TGTGCCAGCAGCTTTCGGACAGCGAGGCTATCGGACACTGAAGCTTTCTTT
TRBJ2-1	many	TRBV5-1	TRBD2	CASTEGSGGLNEQFF	TGCGCCAGCACCGAAGGGAGCGGGGGTTTGAATGAGCAGTTCTTC
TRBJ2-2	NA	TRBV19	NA	CASSNEGYGTGELFF	TGTGCCAGTAGTAACGAAGGATACGGGACCGGGGAGCTGTTTTTT
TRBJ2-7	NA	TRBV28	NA	CASRPPGPGSSYEQYF	TGTGCCAGCAGACCTCCGGGGCCAGGGAGCTCCTACGAGCAGTACTTC
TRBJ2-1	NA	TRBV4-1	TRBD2	CASSQGWQRGGHEQFF	TGCGCCAGCAGCCAAGGTTGGCAGCGGGGGGGCCATGAGCAGTTCTTC
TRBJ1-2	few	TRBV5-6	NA	CASSWDGWRLDLYGYTF	TGTGCCAGCAGCTGGGACGGGTGGAGGTTAGATCTCTATGGCTACACCTTC
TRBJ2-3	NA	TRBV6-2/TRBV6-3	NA	CASSYDGGTDTQYF	TGTGCCAGCAGTTACGATGGGGGCACAGATACGCAGTATTTT
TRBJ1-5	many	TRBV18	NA	CASSRQDNQPQHF	TGTGCCAGCTCAAGACAGGATAACCAGCCCCAGCATTTT
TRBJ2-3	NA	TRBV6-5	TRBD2	CATGGLNTDTQYF	TGTGCCACGGGAGGACTCAACACAGATACGCAGTATTTT
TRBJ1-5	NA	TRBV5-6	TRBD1	CASSSLQGDQPQHF	TGTGCCAGCAGCTCCCTACAGGGGGATCAGCCCCAGCATTTT
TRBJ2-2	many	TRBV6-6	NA	CASTITGELFF	TGTGCCAGCACCATAACCGGGGAGCTGTTTTTT
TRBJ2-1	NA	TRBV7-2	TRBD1	CASSRQGMGNEQFF	TGTGCCAGCAGCCGACAGGGGATGGGGAATGAGCAGTTCTTC
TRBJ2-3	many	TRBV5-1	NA	CASSLRLDRATDTQYF	TGCGCCAGCAGCTTGCGGCTGGACAGAGCCACAGATACGCAGTATTTT
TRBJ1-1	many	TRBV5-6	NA	CASSLFHLGDTEAFF	TGTGCCAGCAGCTTGTTCCACTTGGGGGACACTGAAGCTTTCTTT
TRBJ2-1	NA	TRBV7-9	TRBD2	CASSLSAGGTQFF	TGTGCCAGCAGCTTATCAGCGGGAGGGACACAGTTCTTC
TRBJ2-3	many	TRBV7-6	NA	CASSLARTDTQYF	TGTGCCAGCAGCTTAGCTCGCACAGATACGCAGTATTTT
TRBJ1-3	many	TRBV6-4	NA	CASSDSTSGNTIYF	TGTGCCAGCAGTGACTCGACTTCTGGAAACACCATATATTTT
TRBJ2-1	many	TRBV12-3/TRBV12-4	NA	CASSLGGNEQFF	TGTGCCAGCAGTTTGGGGGGCAATGAGCAGTTCTTC
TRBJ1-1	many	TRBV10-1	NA	CASSESLSSMNTEAFF	TGCGCCAGCAGTGAATCTTTGTCCAGCATGAACACTGAAGCTTTCTTT
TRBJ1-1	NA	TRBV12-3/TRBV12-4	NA	CASSLLAEAFF	TGTGCCAGCAGTTTATTAGCTGAAGCTTTCTTT
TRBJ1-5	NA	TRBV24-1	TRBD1	CATSAGGLQPQHF	TGTGCCACCAGCGCAGGGGGCCTGCAGCCCCAGCATTTT
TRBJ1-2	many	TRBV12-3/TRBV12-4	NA	CASSPTGVYGYTF	TGTGCCAGCAGCCCCACGGGAGTCTATGGCTACACCTTC
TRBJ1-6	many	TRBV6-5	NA	CASSYSVVGPGSPLHF	TGTGCCAGCAGTTACTCGGTAGTGGGGCCCGGTTCACCCCTCCACTTT
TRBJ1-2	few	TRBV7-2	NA	CASSLRTAVTGYTF	TGTGCCAGCAGCTTAAGAACAGCCGTCACTGGCTACACCTTC
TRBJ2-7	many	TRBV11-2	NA	CASSRTGTRSYEQYF	TGTGCCAGCAGCAGGACCGGGACCAGGTCCTACGAGCAGTACTTC
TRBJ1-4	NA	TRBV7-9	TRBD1	CASSLVGTGRSEKLFF	TGTGCCAGCAGCTTAGTTGGGACAGGGCGTTCGGAAAAACTGTTTTTT
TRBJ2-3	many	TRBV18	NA	CASSASTDTQYF	TGTGCCAGCTCGGCCAGCACAGATACGCAGTATTTT
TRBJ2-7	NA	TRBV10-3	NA	CAIMDPGKDSYEQYF	TGTGCCATCATGGACCCGGGGAAGGACTCCTACGAGCAGTACTTC
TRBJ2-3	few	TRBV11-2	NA	CASSPQTGVDTQYF	TGTGCCAGCAGCCCACAGACAGGAGTAGATACGCAGTATTTT
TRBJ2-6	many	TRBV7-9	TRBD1	CASSPDRGLGANVLTF	TGTGCCAGCAGCCCGGACAGGGGACTTGGGGCCAACGTCCTGACTTTC
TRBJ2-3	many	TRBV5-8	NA	CASSLEVYMYSSDTQYF	TGTGCCAGCAGCTTGGAGGTGTACATGTACTCTTCAGATACGCAGTATTTT
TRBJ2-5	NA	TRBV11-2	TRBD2	CVSSSHSGGQTQYF	TGTGTCAGCAGCTCACACAGCGGGGGGCAGACCCAGTACTTC
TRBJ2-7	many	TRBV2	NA	CASSEEAETLSSYEQYF	TGTGCCAGCAGTGAAGAGGCAGAAACCCTCAGCTCCTACGAGCAGTACTTC
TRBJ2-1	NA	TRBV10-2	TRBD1	CASSATRTGEQFF	TGCGCCAGCAGTGCTACCAGGACAGGGGAGCAGTTCTTC